This is a list of T cell receptor beta chains from one sample in a study of blood T cell repertoires in COVID-19. TCRdb keeps only in-frame clones here, not all; method: immunoSEQ multiplex PCR. The sample has 69,000 or so clones; 90% are singletons. Sequencing was done on a sample of peripheral blood. These receptors came from a man between 50 and 59 years old with acute or convalescent COVID-19. Each CDR3 is given without its conserved first and last residue.

V gene,CDR3 protein
TRBV27,ASSFGTTNTGELF
TRBV7-2,ASSLVDRARGQEY
TRBV10-3,AIAGLGPSYEQY
TRBV7-2,ASKGGTNEKLF
TRBV7-2,ASSLLTSGSVGRNEQF
TRBV10-1,ASTQGHLGIAKNIQY
TRBV4-3,ASSLGVAGAPGPPLGRDTQY
TRBV25-1,ASSETGTGGYNEQF
TRBV6-5,ASSYKGLAFSYEQY
TRBV6-2/TRBV6-3,ASSNTGDSNQPQH
TRBV9,ASSVAGGPSDTQY
TRBV7-9,ASSLYSGSPYEQY
TRBV6-5,ASSRRDRGSGYT
TRBV19,ASSMLKGEEWIYGYT
TRBV12-5,ASGLGGWRGYT
TRBV29-1,SVEVAEGVWDTQY
TRBV5-1,ASSFDTPGGTGNTIY
TRBV2,ASSARGVGEQY
TRBV7-9,ASSSTLLAGVNTGELF
TRBV5-1,ASSLVGREQF
TRBV6-2/TRBV6-3,ASSPGQSSPNTGELF
TRBV10-3,AIKNVTGLPTDTQY
TRBV20-1,SVERRNTIY
TRBV7-2,ASSLDHKGLAF
TRBV18,ASSPPRRSGTDTQY
TRBV5-1,ASSFLAGAPNEQF
TRBV6-6,ASRRTSGFQETQY
TRBV2,ASGQGNQPQH
TRBV21-1,ASPPQGHVPLGGELF
TRBV19,ASSIGGRGTGNTIY
TRBV19,ASRPDIEETQY
TRBV6-5,ASSYSGAYTEAF
TRBV5-1,ASSLTGVGTEAF
TRBV5-1,ASSPRLAGGNEQF
TRBV12-5,ASGLVQGAYEQF
TRBV11-3,ASSFGPNTEAF
TRBV9,ASTPGLSNQPQH
TRBV9,ASSLGLTYNEQF
TRBV27,ASSLGPRAWGRFDDEQF
TRBV12-5,ASGLVPDNTYEQY